A single sample is the source of the 31 T cell receptor beta chains below, sequenced in a study of blood T cell repertoires in COVID-19. Produced via immunoSEQ multiplex PCR; TCRdb's table is partial and in-frame only. The data show approximately 360,000 clones, around 89% seen once. Sequences were obtained from PBMCs or T cells enriched from blood (not recorded which). The receptors shown here come from a woman aged 25-40 years with acute COVID-19.

This clone was seen only a few times. This chain uses TRBV7-2 with TRBJ1-5; the D gene is possibly TRBD1 (6 bases). CDR3 length equals 15 residues. CDR1 is SGHTA and CDR2 is FQGNSA in the germline V gene. Trimming took off 4 bases at V and 4 bases at J, with 14 bases between the two ends. CDR3 DNA: TGTGCCAGCAGCTCCAACCCCACAGGGAATCAGCCCCAGCATTTT. Protein product: CASSSNPTGNQPQHF.

J is TRBJ1-2 and V is TRBV24-1; TRBD1 matches 8 bases. Trimming at V came to 6 bases and at J to 5 bases, leaving 4 bases not matched to a gene. CDR3 length equals 13 residues. The germline V gene encodes CDR1 KGHDR and CDR2 SFDVKD. The CDR3 DNA follows: TGTGCCACCAGTATGACAGGGGATTATGGCTACACCTTC. As protein: CATSMTGDYGYTF.

This clone occurred once. The chain is built from TRBV5-8 and TRBJ2-7; 8 nucleotides align to TRBD1. With V trimmed by 4 bases and J by 3 bases, 9 bases remained unmatched. This CDR3 has 15 residues. Germline CDR1 and CDR2: SGHTS and YDEGEE. CDR3 sequence (DNA): TGTGCCAGCAGCCTTCCGGGACAGGCTTTCTACGAGCAGTACTTC. It translates to CASSLPGQAFYEQYF.

The chain carries TRBV30 and TRBJ1-2; the D is unclear. Trimming took 0 bases from V and 6 from J, leaving 8 bases between them. The CDR3 runs to 12 residues. Germline assignment: CDR1 GTSNPN and CDR2 SVGIG (reference sequence). CDR3 loop: CAWSVRTDGYTF. For the CDR3, the DNA is TGTGCCTGGAGTGTACGCACGGATGGCTACACCTTC.

V usage is TRBV19 and J usage is TRBJ1-3, with no clear D. Germline lookup yields CDR1 LNHDA and CDR2 SQIVND (reference sequence). Trimming pared 3 bases from V and 2 bases from J, leaving 17 bases between. This CDR3 is 17 amino acids long. CDR3 DNA: TGTGCCAGTAGTATTTTGATCGGAAGGAGTACTGGAAACACCATATATTTT. As protein: CASSILIGRSTGNTIYF.

J is TRBJ1-1 and V is TRBV5-1; 9 bases are a match to TRBD1. Germline assignment: CDR1 SGHRS and CDR2 YFSETQ. The length of the CDR3 is 15 residues. Unmatched junction bases numbered 8, after V lost 4 bases and J lost 4 bases. Here the CDR3 DNA reads TGCGCCAGCAGCGTGGGACAGGGAGGAGCCACTGAAGCTTTCTTT. Translating gives CASSVGQGGATEAFF.

This chain connects TRBV6-2 or TRBV6-3 to TRBJ2-7; unclear D gene. Trimming took 4 bases from V and 1 from J, leaving 8 bases between them. The CDR3 is 13 residues long. The V gene's germline CDR1 is MNHEY and CDR2 SVGEGT. CDR3 DNA: TGTGCCAGCAGTTTGTACAATTCCTACGAGCAGTACTTC. Translation: CASSLYNSYEQYF.

The chain carries TRBV6-5 and TRBJ2-7; tentative D call: TRBD1 (7 bases). The V gene lost 6 bases and the J gene lost 5 bases, with 17 bases spanning the gap. The CDR3 length is 14 residues. Germline V gene lookup returns CDR1 MNHEY and CDR2 SVGAGI. The CDR3 spells CASRIRGAADEQYF. The CDR3 DNA sequence: TGTGCCAGCAGGATCAGGGGGGCCGCTGACGAGCAGTACTTC.

The chain has TRBV19 and TRBJ1-4; the match to TRBD1 covers 7 bases. The CDR3 runs to 14 residues. The J segment lost 7 bases and the V segment lost 10 bases, leaving 12 bases of the junction unmatched. CDR1 is LNHDA and CDR2 is SQIVND in the germline V gene (reference sequence). DNA for the CDR3: TGTGCCATCAAACCTACAGGGGCCGTTGAAAAACTGTTTTTT. This gives the protein CAIKPTGAVEKLFF.

The V and J genes are TRBV6-5 and TRBJ1-2; D gene ambiguous. Per germline, CDR1 MNHEY and CDR2 SVGAGI. The CDR3 covers 14 residues. V shed 8 bases and J shed 0 bases, with 13 bases lying between them. The chain's CDR3 is CASAIELTNYGYTF. In nucleotides, the CDR3 is TGTGCCAGCGCTATAGAGTTAACTAACTATGGCTACACCTTC.

V usage is TRBV7-9 and J usage is TRBJ1-3, with 9 positions matching TRBD1. Looked up from germline, CDR1 is SEHNR and CDR2 is FQNEAQ (reference sequence). The CDR3 runs 16 residues. With 3 bases clipped from V and 9 bases from J, the junction kept 12 bases outside the gene matches. CDR3 in DNA: TGTGCCAGCAGCTTTAATGAGGACAGGGGCCAGGGCACCATATATTTT. Translated, it gives CASSFNEDRGQGTIYF.

This chain uses TRBV9 with TRBJ1-2, with TRBD1 matching over 7 bases. CDR1 is SGDLS, CDR2 YYNGEE, per germline. The CDR3 covers 15 residues. Trimming at V came to 4 bases and at J to 8 bases, leaving 14 bases not matched to a gene. The CDR3 spells CASSSGQEAMVGYTF. DNA for the CDR3: TGTGCCAGCAGCTCTGGACAGGAAGCTATGGTCGGCTACACCTTC.

The rearrangement joins TRBV5-5 to TRBJ2-5; 8 bases map to TRBD1. The CDR3 runs 14 residues. Germline values: CDR1 SGHKS, CDR2 YYEKEE (reference sequence). V shed 7 bases, J shed 5 bases, and the junction held 10 bases outside the gene matches. Written as DNA, the CDR3 is TGTGCCAGCTCACCGGGACAGGTCCGGGAGACCCAGTACTTC. It encodes CASSPGQVRETQYF.

The J gene is TRBJ2-3, the V gene TRBV24-1; TRBD2 aligns across 14 bases. Germline CDR1 reads KGHDR; CDR2 reads SFDVKD. This CDR3 has 22 amino acids. Unmatched junction bases numbered 16, after V lost 3 bases and J lost 0 bases. For the CDR3, the DNA is TGTGCCACCAGTGATCCAAAAAGGACTAGCGGGGGGACCTTCCCTAGCACAGATACGCAGTATTTT. It translates to CATSDPKRTSGGTFPSTDTQYF.

The rearrangement links TRBV24-1 to TRBJ2-1; possible D gene TRBD1, 5 bases. Trimming left V 7 bases short and J 3 bases short, with 9 bases between. Germline lookup yields CDR1 KGHDR and CDR2 SFDVKD. The CDR3 length is 13 residues. The CDR3 sequence is CATRDNDYNEQFF. In nucleotides, the CDR3 is TGTGCCACCAGGGACAACGACTACAATGAGCAGTTCTTC.

The chain combines TRBV27 with TRBJ1-4; 9 bases map to TRBD1. The CDR3 totals 15 residues. Trimming at V came to 6 bases and at J to 7 bases, leaving 9 bases not matched to a gene. CDR1 and CDR2 (germline): MNHEY, SMNVEV (reference sequence). The CDR3 here is CASSDLGTGSEKLFF. Here the CDR3 DNA reads TGTGCCAGCAGCGACTTAGGGACAGGGAGTGAAAAACTGTTTTTT.

This rearrangement joins TRBV5-1 to TRBJ2-3, with 11 positions matching TRBD2. Germline V gives CDR1 SGHRS, CDR2 YFSETQ. V lost 1 base and J lost 2; bases outside the gene matches: 6. CDR3 length equals 17 residues. The CDR3 DNA is TGCGCCAGCAGCTTGACCCCTAGCGGGGGGATCACAGATACGCAGTATTTT. Its translation is CASSLTPSGGITDTQYF.

The chain employs TRBV19 and TRBJ1-1, with 8 nucleotides matching TRBD1. CDR3 length: 15 amino acids. V gave up 2 bases and J gave up 6 bases; unmatched junction bases: 8. Germline V CDR1 and CDR2: LNHDA, SQIVND (reference sequence). The CDR3 loop is CASSIRAGGFPEAFF. The DNA for the CDR3 is TGTGCCAGTAGTATACGGGCAGGGGGCTTCCCTGAAGCTTTCTTT.

The chain carries TRBV6-2 or TRBV6-3 and TRBJ1-2; D uncertain. The CDR3 covers 16 residues. Trimming removed 4 bases from V and 0 bases from J, with 15 bases in between. Germline CDR1 MNHEY, CDR2 SVGEGT. DNA for the CDR3: TGTGCCAGCAGTTTCCCGATGGGCCGCCCTAACTATGGCTACACCTTC. Translating gives CASSFPMGRPNYGYTF.

The chain combines TRBV14 with TRBJ2-1; 8 positions match TRBD1. CDR3 length equals 16 residues. The V gene end was trimmed by 3 bases and the J gene end by 8 bases; junction bases not matched to a gene: 12. Germline V CDR1 and CDR2: SGHDN, FVKESK. CDR3 in DNA: TGTGCCAGCAGCCATCGTGGCAGGGGGCGAATCGATGAGCAGTTCTTC. This codes for CASSHRGRGRIDEQFF.

The chain is built from TRBV11-2 and TRBJ1-6; D is uncertain. The CDR3 spans 15 residues. Germline V gene sequence: CDR1 SGHAT, CDR2 FQNNGV. Trimming took off 5 bases at V and 8 bases at J, with 16 bases between the two ends. CDR3 bases: TGTGCCAGCAGCCTCCTTCCGGGAATAGATTCACCCCTCCACTTT. This sequence encodes CASSLLPGIDSPLHF.

The CDR3 nucleotides are TGTGCCAGCAGCTTGAAGGACAGCCTTATCCAAGAGACCCAGTACTTC. Translation: CASSLKDSLIQETQYF. This rearrangement joins TRBV5-8 to TRBJ2-5, with D perhaps TRBD1 (6 bases). This CDR3 contains 16 residues. Germline CDR1 and CDR2: SGHTS and YDEGEE. Between the trimmed V and J ends, which lost 1 base and 1 base, there was a span of 14 bases.

The chain links TRBV24-1 to TRBJ2-7; 8 bases are a match to TRBD1. Losses at the gene ends were 9 bases for V and 0 bases for J; bases not matched to a gene: 12. CDR3 length: 16 amino acids. Germline V lookup: CDR1 KGHDR, CDR2 SFDVKD. The CDR3 sequence is CATAGTGPLSSYEQYF. CDR3 DNA: TGTGCCACCGCAGGGACAGGTCCATTAAGCTCCTACGAGCAGTACTTC.

The V gene is TRBV15, the J gene TRBJ1-5; D perhaps matches TRBD1 (5 bases). The CDR3 spans 16 residues. Germline CDR1 LNHNV, CDR2 YYDKDF (reference sequence). The ends were cut back, 2 bases at V and 1 base at J, with 12 bases in the middle. CDR3 DNA sequence: TGTGCCACCAGCAGACCGGACGGGGGAAGCAATCAGCCCCAGCATTTT. Encoded protein: CATSRPDGGSNQPQHF.

This clone came up once. The V and J genes are TRBV7-2 and TRBJ1-1; 7 nucleotides agree with TRBD1. The CDR3 runs to 19 residues. The germline gives CDR1 SGHTA, CDR2 FQGNSA. The V and J ends lost 3 bases and 6 bases, in that order; junction bases with no gene match: 22. CDR3 DNA: TGTGCCAGCAGCTTTCGGGCGGGGGGACAGCCGCACTGGCAGGCTGAAGCTTTCTTT. It is translated as CASSFRAGGQPHWQAEAFF. Full variable domain (rest looked up from reference TRBV7-2 and TRBJ1-1): GAGVSQSPSNKVTEKGKDVELRCDPISGHTALYWYRQSLGQGLEFLIYFQGNSAPDKSGLPSDRFSAERTGGSVSTLTIQRTQQEDSAVYLCASSFRAGGQPHWQAEAFFGQGTRLTVV.

The J gene is TRBJ1-1, the V gene TRBV6-5, with 7 positions matching TRBD1. Germline CDR1 is MNHEY and CDR2 is SVGAGI. The CDR3 totals 13 residues. The V segment lost 5 bases and the J segment 5 bases; nucleotides outside the gene matches: 5. The CDR3 DNA sequence: TGTGCCAGCAGTCCAACAGGGGTAACTGAAGCTTTCTTT. Protein: CASSPTGVTEAFF.

The chain carries TRBV7-2 and TRBJ1-1; tentatively, D is TRBD1 (6 bases). The V end lost 5 bases, the J end lost 1 base, and 17 bases lay between the germline ends. This CDR3 contains 16 residues. Germline V gene lookup returns CDR1 SGHTA and CDR2 FQGNSA. The CDR3 spells CASSQEGGARNTEAFF. As DNA, the CDR3 is TGTGCCAGCAGCCAGGAGGGGGGGGCAAGGAACACTGAAGCTTTCTTT. The whole variable domain, filled in from reference TRBV7-2 and TRBJ1-1, reads GAGVSQSPSNKVTEKGKDVELRCDPISGHTALYWYRQSLGQGLEFLIYFQGNSAPDKSGLPSDRFSAERTGGSVSTLTIQRTQQEDSAVYLCASSQEGGARNTEAFFGQGTRLTVV.

The V call is TRBV19, the J call TRBJ1-5; D not certain. Trimming stripped 5 bases from V and 5 bases from J, with 10 bases between. Per germline, CDR1 LNHDA and CDR2 SQIVND (reference sequence). The CDR3 extends over 13 amino acids. CDR3 DNA sequence: TGTGCCAGTAGTTACAGAGTTGATCAGCCCCAGCATTTT. This gives the protein CASSYRVDQPQHF.

This clone appeared once. V and J are TRBV20-1 and TRBJ1-2, with TRBD1 identical over 7 bases. The CDR3 covers 14 residues. Trimming removed 3 bases from V and 4 bases from J; junction bases left unmatched: 8. Per germline, CDR1 DFQATT and CDR2 SNEGSKA (reference sequence). The CDR3 reads CSASPQGGIYGYTF. The CDR3 DNA follows: TGCAGTGCTAGTCCCCAGGGGGGCATCTATGGCTACACCTTC.

The rearrangement joins TRBV9 to TRBJ1-2; TRBD1 matches at 7 bases. Trimming took 1 base from V and 4 from J; bases not matched to a gene: 7. Per the germline V gene, CDR1 is SGDLS and CDR2 is YYNGEE. There are 15 residues in the CDR3. This CDR3 reads CASSVTVQGTYGYTF. The CDR3 region has the DNA TGTGCCAGCAGCGTAACCGTACAGGGGACCTATGGCTACACCTTC.

V usage is TRBV5-1 and J usage is TRBJ2-7; TRBD1 aligns across 8 bases. The CDR3 is made up of 14 amino acids. J was trimmed by 0 bases and V by 4 bases; bases with no gene match: 3. Germline loops: CDR1 SGHRS, CDR2 YFSETQ. Here the CDR3 DNA reads TGCGCCAGCAGCATGGGACAGGACTCCTACGAGCAGTACTTC. It specifies CASSMGQDSYEQYF.